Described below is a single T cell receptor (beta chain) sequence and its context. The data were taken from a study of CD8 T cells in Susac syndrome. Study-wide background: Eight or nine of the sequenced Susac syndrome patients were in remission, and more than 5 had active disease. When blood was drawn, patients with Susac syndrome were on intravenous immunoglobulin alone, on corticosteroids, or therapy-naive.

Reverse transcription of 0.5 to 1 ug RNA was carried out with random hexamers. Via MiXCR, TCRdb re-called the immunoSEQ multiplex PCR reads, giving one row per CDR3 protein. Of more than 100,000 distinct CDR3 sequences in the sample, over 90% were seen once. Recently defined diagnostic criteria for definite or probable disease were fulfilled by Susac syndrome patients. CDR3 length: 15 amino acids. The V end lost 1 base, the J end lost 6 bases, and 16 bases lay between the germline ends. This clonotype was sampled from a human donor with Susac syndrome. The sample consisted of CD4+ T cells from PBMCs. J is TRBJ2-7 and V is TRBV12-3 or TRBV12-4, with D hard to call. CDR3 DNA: TGTGCCAGCAGTTTAGATAGGCCGAGGATATTCGAGCAGTACTTC. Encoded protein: CASSLDRPRIFEQYF.